These 2 T cell receptor beta chains originate from one sample sequenced in a study of beta chain features in type 1 diabetes. Study-level findings and limits: Across all four CD4+ subsets, people with type 1 diabetes showed modestly shorter TCRB CDR3s.

The antigens these receptors bind are not known. The whole isolated RNA underwent reverse transcription, so sequencing captured expressed TCRB transcripts. Profiling relied on immunoSEQ multiplex PCR, and the TCRdb table lists in-frame clones only, not all of them. The table lists about 250,000 clones, under 13% of them singletons, with more than 0.015% in the top ten. Material: naive CD4+ T cells from blood. Receptors were obtained from a man aged 25-45 years with type 1 diabetes.

The CDR3 is CASSVSSQETQYF. The DNA for the CDR3 is TGTGCCAGCAGCGTCTCTTCTCAAGAGACCCAGTACTTC. The J gene is TRBJ2-5, the V gene TRBV9; D not resolved. The CDR3 is 13 residues long. V was cut by 2 bases and J by 2 bases, with 7 bases left in between. Germline V gene sequence: CDR1 SGDLS, CDR2 YYNGEE.

This clone was counted only a few times. The chain couples TRBV7-6 to TRBJ2-1, with D possibly TRBD1 on 5 matching bases. Germline V CDR1 and CDR2: SGHVS, FNYEAQ. V shed 7 bases and J shed 9 bases, with 22 bases lying between them. The length of the CDR3 is 15 residues. CDR3 DNA: TGTGCCAGCACCCCTTTGTGGGGCACAAGTCTTGAGCAGTTCTTC. This sequence encodes CASTPLWGTSLEQFF.